This T cell receptor (beta chain) was sequenced during a study of blood T cell repertoires in COVID-19 (dated by TCRdb to the early 2020s). Turning to the overall study: The collaborator samples originated in the United States, Italy and Spain and spanned the acute and convalescent phases of COVID-19. The prospective study material was composed of cDNA or gDNA derived from T cells, B-cell-depleted T cells, or PBMCs. The dataset comprised deeply sampled blood TCRbeta repertoires from subjects exposed to, actively infected with, or recovered from COVID-19. A freely available public database, intended as a resource for researchers studying the immune response to SARS-CoV-2, is where the repertoires were released. Samples came from the ongoing ImmuneRACE study (first 160 participants) plus 1,254 subjects from 6 global collaborators. A de-identified subject ID, COVID-19 status, age in years and sex were almost always included in the sample metadata. Where HLA class I and class II types were available, the types were taken from metadata supplied by the sample provider, not from assay-based typing.

The collaborating institutions used their own protocols to collect whole blood in K2EDTA tubes. Collaborator samples were shipped for TCRbeta analysis as frozen whole blood, isolated PBMCs, or DNA extracted from either sample type. TCRbeta CDR3 regions were amplified from genomic DNA using the immunoSEQ Assay, a bias-controlled multiplex PCR. Per the original workflow: The number of nucleated cells in each sample was estimated by amplification of reference gene primers within the assay. To quantify the absolute abundance of each unique TCRbeta CDR3 rearrangement, sequence reads were collapsed and filtered. For each sample, productive Simpson clonality was calculated by taking the square root of Simpson's diversity index across productive rearrangements. Sourced from immuneACCESS, this table was stored by TCRdb with only in-frame sequences that have V and J called. A share of the clones is absent; for the studies checked, an unresolved V gene accounts for under half, and the remainder has no known explanation. V and J calls and clone size follow that table, whereas D and trimming were derived from the DNA. Within this sample are about 150,000 clones, with around 80% of them counted one time only. The ten most abundant clones make up roughly 0.52% of the sample.

As encoded in the germline V gene, CDR1 is SGDLS while CDR2 is YYNGEE. Trimming accounts for 3 bases at V and 13 bases at J, while the number of junction bases matched to no gene is 11. The CDR3 numbers 15 residues from cysteine through phenylalanine. Only the CDR3 portion is preserved as DNA: 45 bases, with reading frame beginning at the first base. As regards this clone: What antigen it recognizes has not been identified. No quality values exist for individual bases; no much larger clone is one base distant.

The research as a whole found: Clinical and demographic metadata were provided uncurated, with the amount varying by source and participant.

The clonotype comes from a man between 60 and 70 years old with acute or convalescent COVID-19. Input material: peripheral blood. The chain was built from TRBV9 and TRBJ1-6; TRBD1 agrees with 9 junctional bases. This receptor has the CDR3 CASSASGTGTFPLHF. DNA sequence: TGTGCCAGCAGCGCTTCCGGGACAGGGACTTTTCCCCTCCACTTT.